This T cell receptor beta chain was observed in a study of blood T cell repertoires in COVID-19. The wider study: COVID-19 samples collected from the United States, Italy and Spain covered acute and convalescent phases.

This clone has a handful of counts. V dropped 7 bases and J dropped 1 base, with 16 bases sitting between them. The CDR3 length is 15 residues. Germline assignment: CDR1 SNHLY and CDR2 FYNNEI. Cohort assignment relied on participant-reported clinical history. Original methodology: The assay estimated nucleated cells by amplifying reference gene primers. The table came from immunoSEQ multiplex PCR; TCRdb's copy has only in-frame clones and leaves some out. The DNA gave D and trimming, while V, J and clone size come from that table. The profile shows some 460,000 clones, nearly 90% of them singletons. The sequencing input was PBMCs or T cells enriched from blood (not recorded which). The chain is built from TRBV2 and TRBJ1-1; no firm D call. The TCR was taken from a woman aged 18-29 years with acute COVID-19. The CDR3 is CASMMEGLANTEAFF. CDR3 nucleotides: TGTGCCAGCATGATGGAAGGACTGGCGAACACTGAAGCTTTCTTT.